The 8 T cell receptor beta chains reported below all come from one sample, sequenced in a study of T-cell reconstitution after alpha-beta-depleted transplantation in children listed by TCRdb under 2016. Libraries were made using PCR. The instrument was an Illumina HiSeq 2500. TCR libraries were prepared with molecular barcoding, using unique molecular identifiers to normalize TCRbeta repertoire quantification. The raw public reads went through TCRdb reprocessing: fastp at Q25, MiXCR clone calling, in-frame beta chains kept. Rows with one shared CDR3 protein collapse into an entry with the most common genes and DNA. This sample is represented by about 24,000 distinct CDR3 sequences; approximately 10% of them were singletons. Together, the top ten hold approximately 23% of the sample. This specimen consisted of PBMCs from the stem cell graft donor, obtained from the stem cell graft. These receptors originate from a human donor who donated a stem cell graft to a child with chronic granulomatous disease.

The table lists this clonotype with many counts. The rearrangement joins TRBV3-1 to TRBJ2-1, with 8 bases matching TRBD2. The CDR3 loop spans 16 amino acids. Germline loops: CDR1 LGHDT, CDR2 YNNKEL (reference sequence). Trimming removed 2 bases from V and 2 bases from J; junction bases left unmatched: 5. The CDR3 protein is CASSQRAGVTYNEQFF. CDR3 coding DNA: TGTGCCAGCAGCCAAAGAGCGGGAGTGACCTACAATGAGCAGTTCTTC.

This clonotype was seen ten or more times. This chain connects TRBV7-9 to TRBJ2-2, with 9 bases lining up with TRBD1. CDR1 and CDR2 (germline): SEHNR, FQNEAQ (reference sequence). This CDR3 is 17 amino acids long. V shed 2 bases, J shed 3 bases, and the junction held 7 bases outside the gene matches. The CDR3 coding sequence is TGTGCCAGCAGCTTACACCCCCGGGACAGGGACACCGGGGAGCTGTTTTTT. This gives the protein CASSLHPRDRDTGELFF.

Ten or more counts support this clonotype. The chain carries TRBV6-2 or TRBV6-3 and TRBJ1-4; the D gene is possibly TRBD1 (5 bases). Germline CDR1 and CDR2: MNHEY and SVGEGT. The CDR3 spans 17 residues. The germline V and J ends were trimmed by 0 bases and 8 bases, with 19 bases remaining between them. The CDR3 sequence: CASSYSPPGDSREKLFF. DNA for the CDR3: TGTGCCAGCAGTTACTCCCCGCCGGGGGATTCACGGGAAAAACTGTTTTTT.

Ten or more counts support this clonotype. This chain joins TRBV12-3 or TRBV12-4 and TRBJ2-3; D unresolved. Trimming removed 5 bases from V and 2 bases from J, with 8 bases in between. The CDR3 contains 13 residues. CDR3 residues: CASSLLLTDTQYF. The CDR3 nucleotides read TGTGCCAGCAGTCTCCTGCTCACAGATACGCAGTATTTT.

V usage is TRBV19 and J usage is TRBJ2-1; TRBD1 might be the D (5 bases). Germline values: CDR1 LNHDA, CDR2 SQIVND (reference sequence). This CDR3 spans 12 amino acids. V lost 4 bases, J lost 6 bases, and 7 bases lay in between. The CDR3 region has the DNA TGTGCCAGTAGTACCCAGGGCAATGAGCAGTTCTTC. Amino acids: CASSTQGNEQFF.

This clonotype was detected many times. This chain connects TRBV14 to TRBJ2-4; 9 bases agree with TRBD2. V lost 4 bases, J lost 4 bases, and 8 bases stayed unmatched. The CDR3 sequence is 16 residues long. In germline, CDR1 is SGHDN, CDR2 FVKESK. The CDR3 sequence: CASSRPSGIGKNIQYF. The CDR3 DNA is TGTGCCAGCAGCCGGCCTAGCGGGATAGGGAAAAACATTCAGTACTTC.

This clonotype was seen just once. The CDR3 DNA sequence: TGCGCCAGCAGCTTGGGGCCAGGTCTTTTGAACACTGAAGCTTTCTTT. It is translated as CASSLGPGLLNTEAFF. J is TRBJ1-1 and V is TRBV5-1; D remains ambiguous. Germline CDR1 SGHRS, CDR2 YFSETQ. V lost 0 bases to trimming and J lost 0 bases, with 12 bases between them. This CDR3 is built from 16 residues.

This clonotype was seen repeatedly, ten times or more. The V and J genes are TRBV9 and TRBJ2-5; 15 bases match TRBD2. Germline CDR1 reads SGDLS; CDR2 reads YYNGEE. This CDR3 has 19 amino acids. Germline trimming cut 3 bases from V and 1 base from J; bases unmatched to any gene: 10. CDR3 nucleotides: TGTGCCAGCAGCGCCAGAGGACTAGCGGGAGGGCCATCCCAAGAGACCCAGTACTTC. Protein sequence: CASSARGLAGGPSQETQYF. The variable domain in full, with the rest retrieved from reference TRBV9 and TRBJ2-5, is DSGVTQTPKHLITATGQRVTLRCSPRSGDLSVYWYQQSLDQGLQFLIQYYNGEERAKGNILERFSAQQFPDLHSELNLSSLELGDSALYFCASSARGLAGGPSQETQYFGPGTRLLVL.